These 23 T cell receptor beta chains share one sample of origin, sequenced in a study of cytomegalovirus exposure and HLA in healthy donors. 13 Jbeta primers and 60 Vbeta primers were used for the PCR. Here immunoSEQ multiplex PCR was the method, and the copy in TCRdb shows in-frame clones only, minus some. The sample has around 190,000 clones, roughly 80% seen once. The specimen was PBMCs. Receptors were obtained from a woman between 50 and 59 years old in good health and CMV-seronegative.

The chain is built from TRBV25-1 and TRBJ2-3, with 7 bases fitting TRBD1. The CDR3 covers 16 residues. From germline, CDR1 is MGHDK and CDR2 SYGVNS. V lost 4 bases and J lost 0; bases outside the gene matches: 7. This chain's CDR3 is CASSAMTGLSTDTQYF. The CDR3, as DNA: TGTGCCAGCAGTGCAATGACAGGGTTGAGCACAGATACGCAGTATTTT.

In this sample, this clone turned up a few times. The chain employs TRBV15 and TRBJ1-5; 7 nucleotides line up with TRBD1. Per germline, CDR1 LNHNV and CDR2 YYDKDF (reference sequence). The CDR3 covers 16 residues. V lost 5 bases and J lost 0; bases outside the gene matches: 7. The CDR3, as DNA: TGTGCCACCAGCGGCGGGACAGTCTATAGCAATCAGCCCCAGCATTTT. This encodes CATSGGTVYSNQPQHF. Complete variable domain (other parts from reference TRBV15 and TRBJ1-5): DAMVIQNPRYQVTQFGKPVTLSCSQTLNHNVMYWYQQKSSQAPKLLFHYYDKDFNNEADTPDNFQSRRPNTSFCFLDIRSPGLGDTAMYLCATSGGTVYSNQPQHFGDGTRLSIL.

This sequence joins TRBV13 and TRBJ2-1; D perhaps matches TRBD1 (6 bases). The CDR3 runs to 17 residues. From germline, CDR1 is PRHDT and CDR2 FYEKMQ (reference sequence). Trimming cost V 2 bases and J 3 bases, with 17 bases left between them. The CDR3 is CASSLLGGTGLYNEQFF. CDR3 DNA: TGTGCCAGCAGCTTATTAGGGGGAACAGGACTCTACAATGAGCAGTTCTTC. Full variable domain (missing parts from reference TRBV13 and TRBJ2-1): AAGVIQSPRHLIKEKRETATLKCYPIPRHDTVYWYQQGPGQDPQFLISFYEKMQSDKGSIPDRFSAQQFSDYHSELNMSSLELGDSALYFCASSLLGGTGLYNEQFFGPGTRLTVL.

The chain couples TRBV18 to TRBJ2-1, with D hard to call. Per germline, CDR1 KGHSH and CDR2 LQKENI. Trimming removed 8 bases from V and 0 bases from J, with 26 bases in between. This CDR3 has 19 amino acids. CDR3 sequence: CASTTYLETTRSSYNEQFF. The CDR3 DNA sequence: TGTGCCAGCACGACCTACCTTGAGACCACACGGAGCTCCTACAATGAGCAGTTCTTC.

The chain combines TRBV5-6 with TRBJ1-2; 10 nucleotides align to TRBD1. Germline V CDR1 and CDR2: SGHDT, YYEEEE. With V trimmed by 4 bases and J by 1 base, 10 bases remained unmatched. The CDR3 runs 17 residues. For the CDR3, the DNA is TGTGCCAGCAGCCAAGGACAGGGGGGCGTCTATAACTATGGCTACACCTTC. Its translation: CASSQGQGGVYNYGYTF.

The V call is TRBV6-5, the J call TRBJ1-1; 10 positions match TRBD1. CDR1 is MNHEY, CDR2 SVGAGI, per germline. V shed 0 bases, J shed 11 bases, and the junction held 3 bases outside the gene matches. CDR3 length: 13 amino acids. The CDR3 DNA reads TGTGCCAGCAGTTACTCGGGGACAGGGGTGGCTTTCTTT. Protein: CASSYSGTGVAFF.

This clone appeared once. This chain connects TRBV15 to TRBJ1-1; no clear D gene. This CDR3 has 13 residues. The V gene's germline CDR1 is LNHNV and CDR2 YYDKDF (reference sequence). The germline V and J ends were trimmed by 0 bases and 11 bases, with 13 bases remaining between them. Here the CDR3 DNA reads TGTGCCACCAGCAGAGATGAGGCAGCGGACGCTTTCTTT. This translates into CATSRDEAADAFF.

The chain couples TRBV19 to TRBJ1-5, with TRBD1 identical over 7 bases. The CDR3 extends over 18 amino acids. With V trimmed by 5 bases and J by 2 bases, 15 bases remained unmatched. Germline V gene data show CDR1 as LNHDA and CDR2 as SQIVND (reference sequence). CDR3: CASSPHRQGHIGNQPQHF. CDR3 sequence (DNA): TGTGCCAGTAGTCCCCACCGACAGGGTCACATCGGCAATCAGCCCCAGCATTTT.

J is TRBJ1-2 and V is TRBV27; 8 bases agree with TRBD1. Germline V gives CDR1 MNHEY, CDR2 SMNVEV (reference sequence). V lost 8 bases to trimming and J lost 8 bases; unmatched junction nucleotides: 16. This CDR3 has 15 amino acids. CDR3 region: CASGKQGVFAYGYTF. DNA of the CDR3: TGTGCCAGCGGAAAACAGGGGGTCTTCGCTTACGGCTACACCTTC.

The chain carries TRBV11-2 and TRBJ1-4, with D possibly matching TRBD1 (6 bases). Germline CDR1 and CDR2: SGHAT and FQNNGV. The CDR3 loop spans 15 amino acids. V was shortened by 4 bases and J by 9 bases, with 18 bases between the two germline ends. The CDR3 sequence is CASSSPGQRTKKLFF. The CDR3 DNA sequence: TGTGCCAGCAGCTCACCCGGACAGCGTACCAAAAAACTGTTTTTT.

V usage is TRBV7-3 and J usage is TRBJ1-4; D call uncertain. Germline values: CDR1 SGHTA, CDR2 FQGTGA. CDR3 length: 13 residues. The V gene lost 3 bases and the J gene lost 3 bases, with 5 bases spanning the gap. CDR3 region: CASSFRANEKLFF. CDR3 DNA sequence: TGTGCCAGCAGCTTTCGGGCTAATGAAAAACTGTTTTTT.

The chain combines TRBV27 with TRBJ2-1; the match to TRBD2 covers 14 bases. With 2 bases clipped from V and 10 bases from J, the junction kept 7 bases outside the gene matches. The germline gives CDR1 MNHEY, CDR2 SMNVEV (reference sequence). The CDR3 runs 16 residues. The CDR3 nucleotides are TGTGCCAGCAGTTTAAGGGGGACTAGCGGGAGAACAGAGCAGTTCTTC. Translating gives CASSLRGTSGRTEQFF.

The rearrangement links TRBV21-1 to TRBJ2-2; TRBD1 is the table's D call and was not checked against the DNA. TRBV21-1 is termed a pseudogene. This CDR3 contains 14 residues. Here the CDR3 DNA reads TGTGCCAGCAGCGCGACAGAGACCACCGGGGAGCTGTTTTTT. Translation gives CASSATETTGELFF.

This clone was seen a handful of times. The genes are TRBV9 and TRBJ2-1; D uncertain. The CDR3 runs to 14 residues. Trimming took off 0 bases at V and 3 bases at J, with 7 bases between the two ends. CDR1 and CDR2 (germline): SGDLS, YYNGEE. CDR3 loop: CASSVDSGYNEQFF. Here the CDR3 DNA reads TGTGCCAGCAGCGTAGATTCAGGCTACAATGAGCAGTTCTTC.

This clone has only a few counts. The chain joins TRBV27 to TRBJ2-1, with D possibly matching TRBD1 (6 bases). The CDR3 runs to 14 residues. CDR1 and CDR2 (germline): MNHEY, SMNVEV (reference sequence). Trimming took off 3 bases at V and 0 bases at J, with 6 bases between the two ends. This CDR3 reads CASSFRGSYNEQFF. In nucleotides, the CDR3 is TGTGCCAGCAGTTTCAGGGGCTCCTACAATGAGCAGTTCTTC.

The V gene is TRBV6-6, the J gene TRBJ2-7; D is possibly TRBD2 (5 bases). The germline CDR1 and CDR2 sequences are MNHNY and SVGAGI (reference sequence). The germline V and J ends were trimmed by 7 bases and 5 bases, with 12 bases remaining between them. The CDR3 loop spans 12 amino acids. DNA of the CDR3: TGTGCCAGCACCACGGGGAGAAACGAGCAGTACTTC. Its translation is CASTTGRNEQYF.

V gene TRBV5-1 combines with J gene TRBJ1-1; 9 positions agree with TRBD1. The CDR3 loop spans 16 amino acids. Germline values: CDR1 SGHRS, CDR2 YFSETQ. V trimming: 4 bases; J trimming: 1 base; junction bases outside the gene matches: 8. DNA for the CDR3: TGCGCCAGCAGCCCCCGGACAGGGGCCGCGAACACTGAAGCTTTCTTT. Translating it yields CASSPRTGAANTEAFF.

For the CDR3, the DNA is TGTGCCAGCACTCAAACAGGGGAGGCCAAAAACATTCAGTACTTC. Protein: CASTQTGEAKNIQYF. The V call is TRBV6-1, the J call TRBJ2-4; 7 bases line up with TRBD1. This CDR3 has 15 amino acids. Looked up from germline, CDR1 is MNHNS and CDR2 is SASEGT. After removal of 7 bases from V and 1 base from J, the junction contained 7 bases not matched to a gene.

The rearrangement uses TRBV5-1 and TRBJ2-7; TRBD1 matches 9 bases. The V gene's germline CDR1 is SGHRS and CDR2 YFSETQ. This CDR3 is built from 14 residues. J gave up 2 bases and V 8 bases, and 8 bases lay outside the gene matches. The CDR3: CASGKGTGTYEQYF. The CDR3 nucleotides read TGCGCCAGTGGGAAGGGGACAGGGACCTACGAGCAGTACTTC.

The chain uses TRBV19 and TRBJ1-6; no firm D call. V lost 4 bases and J lost 0, with 16 bases in between. This CDR3 has 18 residues. Germline CDR1 and CDR2: LNHDA and SQIVND (reference sequence). CDR3 protein: CASSTDTWVSSYNSPLHF. Here the CDR3 DNA reads TGTGCCAGTAGTACCGACACTTGGGTTAGCTCCTATAATTCACCCCTCCACTTT.

The J gene is TRBJ2-1, the V gene TRBV5-6; TRBD2 agrees at 7 bases. The trim removed 3 bases at V and 4 bases at J, leaving 10 bases unmatched. CDR3 length: 16 amino acids. Germline lookup yields CDR1 SGHDT and CDR2 YYEEEE. CDR3 residues: CASSSYSGALYNEQFF. Written as DNA, the CDR3 is TGTGCCAGCAGCTCGTACAGCGGGGCCTTATACAATGAGCAGTTCTTC.

V usage is TRBV5-6 and J usage is TRBJ2-3, with D maybe TRBD1 (5 bases). CDR3 length: 13 residues. V was trimmed by 5 bases and J by 4 bases, leaving 11 bases between them. Germline V CDR1 and CDR2: SGHDT, YYEEEE. CDR3 nucleotides: TGTGCCAGCAGGCCAGGGTCTGCAGATACGCAGTATTTT. Translation: CASRPGSADTQYF.

This clone has only one observation. The chain has TRBV29-1 and TRBJ2-7; 10 bases match TRBD1. The junction had 6 bases not matched to a gene; V was cut back by 3 bases and J by 4 bases. The CDR3 spans 14 residues. Germline CDR1 and CDR2: SQVTM and ANQGSEA. In nucleotides, the CDR3 is TGCAGCGTTGAGGGGACAGGGGCAGGGTACGAGCAGTACTTC. It encodes CSVEGTGAGYEQYF.